The 28 T cell receptor beta chains below come from one sample, sequenced in a study of human T cells and chemical hapten exposure. TCRdb ran MiXCR on the RACE reads and lists one entry per CDR3 protein. The sample records 100,000 or so distinct CDR3 sequences, approximately 11% being singletons. As to time point: patch test 1, 2 weeks after DPC sensitization. Treatment: therapeutic diphenylcyclopropenone sensitization with weekly scalp DPC. This specimen consisted of whole blood, obtained in connection with sensitization to the hapten diphenylcyclopropenone (DPC). The receptor source for this set is a woman in her forties with alopecia areata. Some clones in this sample may be carry-over from other donors' samples.

This clonotype was recorded at least ten times. The chain combines TRBV6-2 or TRBV6-3 with TRBJ1-2; unclear D gene. The CDR3 contains 14 residues. V lost 5 bases, J lost 3 bases, and 13 bases lay in between. Germline CDR1 and CDR2: MNHEY and SVGEGT. This CDR3 reads CASSKDGLDYGYTF. The CDR3 DNA sequence: TGTGCCAGCAGTAAGGACGGACTAGACTATGGCTACACCTTC.

This clonotype was found many times. The chain recombines TRBV10-3 with TRBJ1-5, with D unresolved. There are 12 residues in the CDR3. Germline-derived CDR1 and CDR2 are ENHRY and SYGVKD. Trimming shortened V by 8 bases and J by 0 bases, and 5 bases separated the two germline ends. CDR3 residues: CAISGSNQPQHF. Written as DNA, the CDR3 is TGTGCCATCTCCGGTAGCAATCAGCCCCAGCATTTT.

This clonotype was recorded a few times. This chain joins TRBV20-1 and TRBJ2-3; perhaps TRBD2 as D (7 bases). CDR3 length equals 15 residues. Germline CDR1 and CDR2: DFQATT and SNEGSKA (reference sequence). With 6 bases removed from V and 6 bases from J, the gap between germline ends came to 22 bases. The DNA of the CDR3 is TGCAGTGCCCCGCCGGGGGGAGGGGGTGACGATACGCAGTATTTT. Its protein product is CSAPPGGGGDDTQYF.

This clonotype was detected many times. This rearrangement joins TRBV7-2 to TRBJ1-2; D not certain. This CDR3 contains 15 residues. V lost 2 bases, J lost 6 bases, and 16 bases lay in between. The germline CDR1 and CDR2 sequences are SGHTA and FQGNSA. DNA for the CDR3: TGTGCCAGCAGCTTACTTGCACTCGGGTTTGATGGCTACACCTTC. Protein sequence: CASSLLALGFDGYTF. Full variable domain (outside the CDR3, taken from reference TRBV7-2 and TRBJ1-2): GAGVSQSPSNKVTEKGKDVELRCDPISGHTALYWYRQSLGQGLEFLIYFQGNSAPDKSGLPSDRFSAERTGGSVSTLTIQRTQQEDSAVYLCASSLLALGFDGYTFGSGTRLTVV.

The chain uses TRBV6-5 and TRBJ2-1; TRBD2 agrees at 8 bases. The CDR3 covers 16 residues. Germline-derived CDR1 and CDR2 are MNHEY and SVGAGI. The V and J ends lost 2 bases and 4 bases, in that order; junction bases with no gene match: 7. CDR3 nucleotide sequence: TGTGCCAGCAGTTACACTGGCACGGGGGGGTACAATGAGCAGTTCTTC. Translating gives CASSYTGTGGYNEQFF.

J is TRBJ2-1 and V is TRBV20-1, with 8 bases matching TRBD1. J lost 8 bases, V lost 2 bases, and 5 bases had no gene match. Looked up from germline, CDR1 is DFQATT and CDR2 is SNEGSKA (reference sequence). CDR3 length: 13 residues. For the CDR3, the DNA is TGCAGTGCTAGAAGAGACAGGGGTGATGAGCAGTTCTTC. This translates into CSARRDRGDEQFF.

The chain has TRBV29-1 and TRBJ1-2; D unclear. V was pared by 4 bases and J by 2 bases, with 14 bases between. In germline, CDR1 is SQVTM, CDR2 ANQGSEA. This CDR3 has 14 amino acids. CDR3 DNA sequence: TGCAGCGTTGTATTGGAAAATACCAACTATGGCTACACCTTC. It specifies CSVVLENTNYGYTF.

This chain connects TRBV11-2 to TRBJ2-1; tentative D call: TRBD2 (5 bases). V lost 0 bases, J lost 8 bases, and 5 bases lay in between. CDR3 length: 12 residues. Germline V gene lookup returns CDR1 SGHAT and CDR2 FQNNGV. The CDR3 nucleotides are TGTGCCAGCAGCTTAGAGCGGGATGAGCAGTTCTTC. Protein: CASSLERDEQFF.

This sequence joins TRBV11-2 and TRBJ2-5, with TRBD2 matching over 11 bases. Germline V gives CDR1 SGHAT, CDR2 FQNNGV. V gave up 5 bases and J gave up 9 bases; unmatched junction bases: 5. This CDR3 region has 13 residues. This CDR3 reads CASSPASGRPQYF. CDR3 coding DNA: TGTGCCAGCAGCCCCGCTAGCGGGAGGCCCCAGTACTTC.

This clonotype was counted at least ten times. The chain carries TRBV20-1 and TRBJ1-5; D possibly corresponds to TRBD1 (5 bases). V was cut by 0 bases and J by 9 bases, with 15 bases left in between. Germline CDR1 DFQATT, CDR2 SNEGSKA (reference sequence). This CDR3 region has 14 residues. The CDR3 DNA is TGCAGTGCTAGAGATGCGACAGAGACAGCGCCCCAGCATTTT. Translation: CSARDATETAPQHF.

This clonotype came up many times. The gene calls are TRBV7-2 and TRBJ2-5; the D gene is possibly TRBD2 (5 bases). The CDR3 runs to 13 residues. V shed 6 bases and J shed 3 bases, with 11 bases lying between them. CDR1 and CDR2 from the germline V gene are SGHTA and FQGNSA. The CDR3 DNA reads TGTGCCAGCAGTTGGACTTTTAAAGAGACCCAGTACTTC. Residues: CASSWTFKETQYF.

This clonotype was seen more than once but under ten times. DNA of the CDR3: TGCAGTGCTAAAAGGACAGGGGGGGATTCACCCCTCCACTTT. Translated, it gives CSAKRTGGDSPLHF. The chain is built from TRBV20-1 and TRBJ1-6, with 10 bases matching TRBD1. CDR3 length equals 14 residues. Looked up from germline, CDR1 is DFQATT and CDR2 is SNEGSKA (reference sequence). Unmatched junction bases numbered 5, after V lost 4 bases and J lost 8 bases.

This clonotype was picked up many times. The chain is built from TRBV27 and TRBJ1-4, with 7 bases identical to TRBD1. The CDR3 runs to 17 residues. The V and J ends lost 0 bases and 4 bases, in that order; junction bases with no gene match: 8. Germline CDR1 MNHEY, CDR2 SMNVEV (reference sequence). The CDR3 DNA reads TGTGCCAGCAGTTTATCGTTCAGGGGGACCTTTAATGAAAAACTGTTTTTT. This gives the protein CASSLSFRGTFNEKLFF. Full variable domain (rest looked up from reference TRBV27 and TRBJ1-4): EAQVTQNPRYLITVTGKKLTVTCSQNMNHEYMSWYRQDPGLGLRQIYYSMNVEVTDKGDVPEGYKVSRKEKRNFPLILESPSPNQTSLYFCASSLSFRGTFNEKLFFGSGTQLSVL.

This clonotype came up a few times. V usage is TRBV3-1 and J usage is TRBJ2-7; 10 bases map to TRBD1. The CDR3 totals 16 residues. The V and J ends lost 1 base and 5 bases, in that order; junction bases with no gene match: 8. Germline values: CDR1 LGHDT, CDR2 YNNKEL (reference sequence). CDR3 region: CASSQGLRDRGDEQYF. As DNA, the CDR3 is TGTGCCAGCAGCCAAGGACTCCGGGACAGGGGTGACGAGCAGTACTTC.

This clonotype was observed a handful of times. The chain recombines TRBV6-2 or TRBV6-3 with TRBJ2-7; 7 bases match TRBD1. Germline V gene lookup returns CDR1 MNHEY and CDR2 SVGEGT. Trimming took 3 bases from V and 3 from J; bases not matched to a gene: 8. This CDR3 spans 15 amino acids. The CDR3 sequence is CASSYSGTDFYEQYF. DNA of the CDR3: TGTGCCAGCAGTTATTCGGGGACAGATTTCTACGAGCAGTACTTC.

This chain joins TRBV29-1 and TRBJ1-4; no clear D gene. With 0 bases removed from V and 11 bases from J, the gap between germline ends came to 7 bases. The germline V gene encodes CDR1 SQVTM and CDR2 ANQGSEA. This CDR3 has 11 residues. CDR3 nucleotide sequence: TGCAGCGTTGAAGAGCAAGTGAAACTGTTTTTT. Its translation is CSVEEQVKLFF.

The CDR3 is CASSLTTGGVKSYGYTF. In DNA form, the CDR3 reads TGTGCCAGCAGCTTAACGACAGGGGGCGTTAAATCCTATGGCTACACCTTC. V gene TRBV7-8 combines with J gene TRBJ1-2, with 10 bases that match TRBD1. The CDR3 extends over 17 amino acids. Germline V gene data show CDR1 as SGHVS and CDR2 as FQNEAQ. V trimming: 2 bases; J trimming: 4 bases; junction bases outside the gene matches: 10.

This clonotype has a handful of counts. The chain links TRBV5-1 to TRBJ2-1; 11 bases agree with TRBD2. This CDR3 has 15 residues. V lost 0 bases and J lost 9; bases outside the gene matches: 5. Germline values: CDR1 SGHRS, CDR2 YFSETQ. CDR3 bases: TGCGCCAGCAGCTTGGTCGTAACTAGCGGGGGTGAGCAGTTCTTC. Its translation is CASSLVVTSGGEQFF.

This clonotype has a handful of counts. The gene calls are TRBV25-1 and TRBJ2-2; the D is unclear. CDR1 MGHDK and CDR2 SYGVNS come from the germline V gene. Trimming took off 4 bases at V and 1 base at J, with 7 bases between the two ends. The CDR3 consists of 14 residues. CDR3 sequence (DNA): TGTGCCAGCAGTGTTTGGGAGAACACCGGGGAGCTGTTTTTT. It codes for CASSVWENTGELFF.

This clonotype has only a few counts. The chain has TRBV11-2 and TRBJ2-2, with a possible D match to TRBD1 (5 bases). The V gene's germline CDR1 is SGHAT and CDR2 FQNNGV. V was pared by 2 bases and J by 0 bases, with 13 bases between. The CDR3 is made up of 17 amino acids. The CDR3 loop is CASSLNLRTTNTGELFF. CDR3 bases: TGTGCCAGCAGCTTAAACCTCCGGACAACGAACACCGGGGAGCTGTTTTTT.

The count of this clonotype is one. V usage is TRBV27 and J usage is TRBJ1-5, with D uncertain. This CDR3 is built from 12 residues. Per germline, CDR1 MNHEY and CDR2 SMNVEV (reference sequence). V shed 5 bases and J shed 7 bases, with 9 bases lying between them. CDR3 DNA sequence: TGTGCCAGCAGTGCCAATGAGCAGCCCCAGCATTTT. It translates to CASSANEQPQHF.

The table lists this clonotype with a few counts. The chain has TRBV4-2 and TRBJ2-7; 7 nucleotides align to TRBD2. With V trimmed by 4 bases and J by 2 bases, 11 bases remained unmatched. The CDR3 has 16 amino acids. Germline CDR1 reads LGHNA; CDR2 reads YNFKEQ. The CDR3 DNA is TGTGCCAGCAGCCCGCGGCTAGCGGCTCCTCCCTACGAGCAGTACTTC. Protein: CASSPRLAAPPYEQYF.

This clonotype was detected many times. This rearrangement joins TRBV30 to TRBJ1-2; 7 bases are shared with TRBD1. V was clipped by 4 bases and J by 4 bases; unmatched bases: 6. In germline, CDR1 is GTSNPN, CDR2 SVGIG (reference sequence). CDR3 length equals 13 residues. The CDR3 is CAWTRGGSYGYTF. For the CDR3, the DNA is TGTGCCTGGACTAGAGGGGGCAGCTATGGCTACACCTTC.

The chain links TRBV11-2 to TRBJ2-3; 12 nucleotides align to TRBD2. Per germline, CDR1 SGHAT and CDR2 FQNNGV. The V segment lost 2 bases and the J segment 10 bases; nucleotides outside the gene matches: 7. CDR3 size: 15 residues. CDR3 loop: CASSLLASGGEAQYF. The DNA of the CDR3 is TGTGCCAGCAGCTTATTGGCTAGCGGGGGGGAAGCGCAGTATTTT.

The chain combines TRBV30 with TRBJ1-2; 8 bases are a match to TRBD1. V lost 5 bases, J lost 4 bases, and 15 bases stayed unmatched. The CDR3 totals 16 residues. The germline gives CDR1 GTSNPN, CDR2 SVGIG (reference sequence). CDR3 protein: CAWYPPGQGQFYGYTF. The CDR3 nucleotides are TGTGCCTGGTACCCCCCCGGACAGGGACAGTTCTATGGCTACACCTTC.

The CDR3 coding sequence is TGTGCCAGCAGTTACCAGGCGCGAAGAGAGACCCAGTACTTC. Its protein product is CASSYQARRETQYF. V usage is TRBV6-6 and J usage is TRBJ2-5; D is uncertain. V lost 2 bases to trimming and J lost 4 bases, with 11 bases between them. CDR3 size: 14 residues. CDR1 and CDR2 from the germline V gene are MNHNY and SVGAGI (reference sequence).

The chain couples TRBV7-9 to TRBJ2-1, with 9 nucleotides matching TRBD2. The CDR3 is made up of 12 amino acids. CDR1 and CDR2 from the germline V gene are SEHNR and FQNEAQ (reference sequence). V lost 5 bases, J lost 9 bases, and 2 bases stayed unmatched. This chain's CDR3 is CASSPTSGEQFF. CDR3 coding DNA: TGTGCCAGCAGCCCGACTAGCGGTGAGCAGTTCTTC.

This chain joins TRBV19 and TRBJ2-6; D is possibly TRBD1 (6 bases). Trimming left V 6 bases short and J 0 bases short, with 12 bases between. CDR3 length equals 16 residues. From germline, CDR1 is LNHDA and CDR2 SQIVND (reference sequence). The CDR3 reads CASRTGTPSGANVLTF. The CDR3 DNA reads TGTGCCAGTAGGACCGGGACACCCTCTGGGGCCAACGTCCTGACTTTC. The variable domain in full, completed from reference TRBV19 and TRBJ2-6, reads DGGITQSPKYLFRKEGQNVTLSCEQNLNHDAMYWYRQDPGQGLRLIYYSQIVNDFQKGDIAEGYSVSREKKESFPLTVTSAQKNPTAFYLCASRTGTPSGANVLTFGAGSRLTVL.